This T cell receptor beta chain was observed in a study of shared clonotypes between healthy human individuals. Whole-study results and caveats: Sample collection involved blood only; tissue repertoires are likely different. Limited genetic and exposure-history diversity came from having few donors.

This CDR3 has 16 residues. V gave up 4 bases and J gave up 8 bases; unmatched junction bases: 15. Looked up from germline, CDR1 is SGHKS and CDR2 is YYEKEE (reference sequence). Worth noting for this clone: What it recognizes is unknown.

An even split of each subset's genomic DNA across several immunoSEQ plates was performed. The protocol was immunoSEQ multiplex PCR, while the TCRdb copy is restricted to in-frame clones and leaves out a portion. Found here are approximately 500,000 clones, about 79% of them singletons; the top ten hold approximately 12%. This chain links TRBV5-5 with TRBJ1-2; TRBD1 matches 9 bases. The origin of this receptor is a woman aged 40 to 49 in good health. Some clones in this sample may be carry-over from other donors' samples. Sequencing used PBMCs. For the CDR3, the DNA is TGTGCCAGCAGCACCGGGACAGGGACGGCCAGCGGAGGCTACACCTTC. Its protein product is CASSTGTGTASGGYTF. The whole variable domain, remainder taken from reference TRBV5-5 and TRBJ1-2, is DAGVTQSPTHLIKTRGQQVTLRCSPISGHKSVSWYQQVLGQGPQFIFQYYEKEERGRGNFPDRFSARQFPNYSSELNVNALLLGDSALYLCASSTGTGTASGGYTFGSGTRLTVV.